This T cell receptor (beta chain) is drawn from a study of T cells in localized non-small cell lung cancer. General study results and limits: Because only a single region of the tumor was sequenced, heterogeneity remains possible. Maximal T cell clonality occurred in uninvolved adjacent lung, with tumor ranking below it. Appearing in adjacent lung were a median approximately 60 of the top 100 tumor clones.

The data were produced by immunoSEQ multiplex PCR, yet TCRdb's version contains in-frame clones alone and is incomplete. Of some 31,000 clones listed, approximately 91% were seen once; the top ten hold 4.2%. As regards this clone: What it recognizes is unknown.

V lost 2 bases, J lost 1 base, and 8 bases lay in between. This CDR3 is built from 14 residues. CDR1 is SGHTA and CDR2 is FQGTGA in the germline V gene. This sequence originates from a woman aged 35 to 75 with stage I lung adenocarcinoma. This chain connects TRBV7-3 to TRBJ1-1; D not resolved. The material was peripheral blood, obtained before any cancer treatment. DNA for the CDR3: TGTGCCAGCAGCTTAGGGTTGGGGAACACTGAAGCTTTCTTT. It specifies CASSLGLGNTEAFF.